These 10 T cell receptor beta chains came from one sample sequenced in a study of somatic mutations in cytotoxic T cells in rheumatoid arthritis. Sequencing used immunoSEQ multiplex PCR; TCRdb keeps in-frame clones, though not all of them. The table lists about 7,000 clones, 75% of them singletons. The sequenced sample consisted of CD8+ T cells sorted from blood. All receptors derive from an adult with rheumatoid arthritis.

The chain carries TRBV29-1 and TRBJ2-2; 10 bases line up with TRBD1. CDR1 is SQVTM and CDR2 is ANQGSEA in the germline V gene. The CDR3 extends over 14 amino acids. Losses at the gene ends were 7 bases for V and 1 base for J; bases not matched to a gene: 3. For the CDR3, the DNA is TGCAGCGCTGGGACAGGGGTGAACACCGGGGAGCTGTTTTTT. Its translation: CSAGTGVNTGELFF.

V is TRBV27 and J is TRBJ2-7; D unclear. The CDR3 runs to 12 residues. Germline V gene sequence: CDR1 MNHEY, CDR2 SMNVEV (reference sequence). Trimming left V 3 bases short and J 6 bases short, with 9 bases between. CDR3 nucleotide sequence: TGTGCCAGCAGTTTCCGCGGTAGCGAGCAGTACTTC. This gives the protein CASSFRGSEQYF.

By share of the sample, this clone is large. CDR3 sequence (DNA): TGTGCCAGCAGCCTACATGTCCCGCGACGCAGGAACTATGGCTACACCTTC. The encoded protein is CASSLHVPRRRNYGYTF. The chain employs TRBV4-2 and TRBJ1-2, with D uncertain. The CDR3 spans 17 residues. V was cut by 4 bases and J by 2 bases, with 20 bases left in between. Germline V gives CDR1 LGHNA, CDR2 YNFKEQ.

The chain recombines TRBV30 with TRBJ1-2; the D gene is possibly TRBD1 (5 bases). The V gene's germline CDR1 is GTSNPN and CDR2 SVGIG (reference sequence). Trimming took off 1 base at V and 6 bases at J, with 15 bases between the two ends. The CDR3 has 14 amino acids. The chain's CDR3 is CAWSAAPGPNGYTF. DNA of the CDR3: TGTGCCTGGAGTGCGGCCCCGGGGCCTAATGGCTACACCTTC.

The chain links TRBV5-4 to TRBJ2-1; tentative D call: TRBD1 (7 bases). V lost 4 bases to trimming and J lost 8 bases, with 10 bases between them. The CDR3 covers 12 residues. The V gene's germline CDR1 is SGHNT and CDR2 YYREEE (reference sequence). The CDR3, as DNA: TGTGCCAGCAGCCCCAGGGGGGATGAGCAGTTCTTC. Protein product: CASSPRGDEQFF.

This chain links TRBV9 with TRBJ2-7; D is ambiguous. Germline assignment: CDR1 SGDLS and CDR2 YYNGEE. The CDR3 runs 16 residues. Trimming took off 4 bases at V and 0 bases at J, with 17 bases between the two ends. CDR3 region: CASSPTGNPSSYEQYF. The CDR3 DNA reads TGTGCCAGCAGCCCAACCGGCAACCCGAGCTCCTACGAGCAGTACTTC. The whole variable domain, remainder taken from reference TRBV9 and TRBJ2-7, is DSGVTQTPKHLITATGQRVTLRCSPRSGDLSVYWYQQSLDQGLQFLIQYYNGEERAKGNILERFSAQQFPDLHSELNLSSLELGDSALYFCASSPTGNPSSYEQYFGPGTRLTVT.

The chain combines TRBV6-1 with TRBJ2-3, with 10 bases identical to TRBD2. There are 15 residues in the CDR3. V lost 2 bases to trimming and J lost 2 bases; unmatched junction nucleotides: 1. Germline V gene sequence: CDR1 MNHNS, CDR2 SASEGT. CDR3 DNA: TGTGCCAGCAGTGAAAGCGGGGGGGCCACAGATACGCAGTATTTT. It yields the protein CASSESGGATDTQYF.

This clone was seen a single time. The CDR3 nucleotides read TGTGCCAGCAGCTTTTCCGCAGGGAGGGAGACCCAGTACTTC. Its translation is CASSFSAGRETQYF. This sequence joins TRBV5-6 and TRBJ2-5; D is perhaps TRBD2 (6 bases). V lost 2 bases, J lost 5 bases, and 13 bases lay in between. Germline V gene lookup returns CDR1 SGHDT and CDR2 YYEEEE. The CDR3 extends over 14 amino acids.

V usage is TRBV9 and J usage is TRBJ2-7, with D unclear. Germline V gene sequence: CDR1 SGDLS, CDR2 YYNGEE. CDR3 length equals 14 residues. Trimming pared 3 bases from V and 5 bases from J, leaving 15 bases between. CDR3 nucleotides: TGTGCCAGCAGCGGGGCTGGGCCGAAAGACGAGCAGTACTTC. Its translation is CASSGAGPKDEQYF.

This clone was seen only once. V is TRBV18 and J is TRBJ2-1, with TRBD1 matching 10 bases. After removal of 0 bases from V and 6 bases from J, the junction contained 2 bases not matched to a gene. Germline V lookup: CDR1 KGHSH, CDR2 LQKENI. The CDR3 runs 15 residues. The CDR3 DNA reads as TGTGCCAGCTCACCACCCGGGACAGGGGTCAATGAGCAGTTCTTC. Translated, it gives CASSPPGTGVNEQFF.